This TCR beta chain emerged from a study of blood T cell repertoires in COVID-19 (dated by TCRdb to the early 2020s). With regard to the full study: The collaborator samples originated in the United States, Italy and Spain and spanned the acute and convalescent phases of COVID-19. Subjects who had been exposed to COVID-19, were actively infected with it, or had recovered from it provided the deeply sampled blood TCRbeta repertoires that made up the dataset. The sample metadata nearly always contained a de-identified subject ID, COVID-19 status, age in years and sex. A freely available public database, intended as a resource for researchers studying the immune response to SARS-CoV-2, is where the repertoires were released. Where HLA class I and class II types were available, the types were taken from metadata supplied by the sample provider, not from assay-based typing. The material from the prospective study consisted of cDNA or gDNA derived from T cells, B-cell-depleted T cells, or PBMCs. Samples were obtained from the ongoing ImmuneRACE study (first 160 participants) and from 1,254 subjects provided by 6 global collaborators. Study-level results and caveats: Clinical and demographic metadata were provided uncurated, with the amount varying by source and participant.

Collaborating institutions collected whole blood in K2EDTA tubes following their own protocols. Collaborator samples were shipped for TCRbeta analysis as frozen whole blood, isolated PBMCs, or DNA extracted from either sample type. This clone was seen more than once but under ten times. Which antigen it targets is not known. No much larger clone is present one base from it, and per-base qualities are unavailable. The immunoSEQ Assay, a bias-controlled multiplex PCR, was used to amplify TCRbeta CDR3 regions from genomic DNA. As for how the authors treated the data: Within the assay, amplification of reference gene primers was used to estimate how many nucleated cells each sample contained. To quantify the absolute abundance of each unique TCRbeta CDR3 rearrangement, sequence reads were collapsed and filtered. For each sample, productive Simpson clonality was calculated by taking the square root of Simpson's diversity index across productive rearrangements. The source is immuneACCESS, and TCRdb retained only in-frame sequences with V and J called. Part of the clones is not carried over; for the studies checked, unresolved V genes explain less than half of this, and the remainder is unexplained. V and J calls and clone size are as listed in that table; D and trimming were resolved from the DNA. The sample table shows approximately 90,000 clones, and about two thirds are seen once. Of the sample, approximately 15% is held by the ten largest clones.

Per the germline V gene, SGHRS is the CDR1 and YFSETQ is the CDR2. Germline trimming amounts to 3 bases on V and 11 bases on J, with 3 as the count of junction bases outside the gene matches. Spanning cysteine to phenylalanine, the CDR3 consists of 11 amino acids. The DNA shown is the 33-base CDR3, in frame from base 1. The sequenced material came from peripheral blood. This receptor chain uses TRBV5-1 and TRBJ2-3; TRBD2 aligns with 7 central bases. The clonotype was recovered from a woman aged 80 or older with acute or convalescent COVID-19. CDR3 reads: CASSWGGRQYF. The bases are TGCGCCAGCAGCTGGGGGGGAAGGCAGTATTTT.